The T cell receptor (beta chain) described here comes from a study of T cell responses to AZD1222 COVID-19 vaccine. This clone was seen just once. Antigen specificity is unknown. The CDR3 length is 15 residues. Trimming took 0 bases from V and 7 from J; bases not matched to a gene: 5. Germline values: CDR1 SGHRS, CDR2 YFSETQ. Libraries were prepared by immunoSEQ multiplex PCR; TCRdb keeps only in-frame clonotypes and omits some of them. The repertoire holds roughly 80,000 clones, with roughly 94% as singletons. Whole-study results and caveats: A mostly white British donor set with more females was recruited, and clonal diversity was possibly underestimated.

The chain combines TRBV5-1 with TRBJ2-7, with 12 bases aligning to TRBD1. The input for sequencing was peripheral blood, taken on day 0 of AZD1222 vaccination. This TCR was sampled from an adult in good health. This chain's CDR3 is CASSLAGQGAGEQYF. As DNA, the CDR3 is TGCGCCAGCAGCTTGGCGGGACAGGGGGCAGGTGAGCAGTACTTC.